The rows below give T cell receptor beta chains drawn from one sample of a study of siplizumab effects on memory and regulatory T cells. Some clones are missing from TCRdb's copy, which holds only in-frame ones; the method was immunoSEQ multiplex PCR. The data show about 9,900 clones, around 40% seen once. These receptors have no known antigen. The material sequenced was CFSE-low (dividing) CD4+ T cells sorted from an allogeneic mixed lymphocyte reaction. The receptor source for this set is a human donor in good health; the cells came from an allogeneic mixed lymphocyte reaction. CDR3s include the opening cysteine and the closing phenylalanine or tryptophan. D genes are given only for firm matches. The listing skips clone size in some rows; elsewhere it reads once, few, many or a size class.

V: TRBV28; D: -; size: -; J: TRBJ1-4; CDR3: CASSKGRGSEKLFF; DNA: TGTGCCAGCAGCAAAGGGAGGGGATCTGAAAAACTGTTTTTT
V: TRBV6-5; D: -; size: -; J: TRBJ2-5; CDR3: CASSVAAANQETQYF; DNA: TGTGCCAGCAGTGTCGCCGCAGCTAACCAAGAGACCCAGTACTTC
V: TRBV19; D: -; size: -; J: TRBJ1-2; CDR3: CASSYGRRGYGYTF; DNA: TGTGCCAGTAGTTATGGGCGAAGAGGCTATGGCTACACCTTC
V: TRBV2; D: -; size: medium-sized; J: TRBJ2-7; CDR3: CANSGHPYEQYF; DNA: TGTGCCAACTCGGGACACCCATACGAGCAGTACTTC
V: TRBV18; D: -; size: medium-sized; J: TRBJ2-3; CDR3: CASSPSIIARTDTQYF; DNA: TGTGCCAGCTCACCATCAATAATAGCGAGGACAGATACGCAGTATTTT
V: TRBV29-1; D: -; size: -; J: TRBJ1-4; CDR3: CSVGGEGNEKLFF; DNA: TGCAGCGTCGGTGGCGAAGGGAATGAAAAACTGTTTTTT
V: TRBV9; D: -; size: -; J: TRBJ2-4; CDR3: CASSADSLAKNIQYF; DNA: TGTGCCAGCAGCGCCGACAGTCTAGCCAAAAACATTCAGTACTTC
V: TRBV7-2; D: TRBD2; size: medium-sized; J: TRBJ2-7; CDR3: CASSFSGRVYEQYF; DNA: TGTGCCAGCAGCTTCAGCGGGAGGGTTTACGAGCAGTACTTC
V: TRBV18; D: -; size: medium-sized; J: TRBJ2-2; CDR3: CASSPGIVANTGELFF; DNA: TGTGCCAGCTCACCCGGTATCGTCGCGAACACCGGGGAGCTGTTTTTT
V: TRBV5-1; D: TRBD2; size: -; J: TRBJ2-3; CDR3: CASSLRLAEGDTQYF; DNA: TGCGCCAGCAGCTTGAGACTAGCGGAGGGGGATACGCAGTATTTT
V: TRBV9; D: TRBD1; size: -; J: TRBJ2-7; CDR3: CASSVAPGQFYEQYF; DNA: TGTGCCAGCAGCGTAGCTCCGGGACAGTTCTACGAGCAGTACTTC
V: TRBV29-1; D: -; size: once; J: TRBJ2-1; CDR3: CSARPHLRLPDTYNGQFF; DNA: TGCAGCGCCAGACCCCATCTGAGGCTACCCGACACCTACAATGGGCAGTTCTTC
V: TRBV7-2; D: -; size: few; J: TRBJ2-5; CDR3: CASSLFDFPQETQYF; DNA: TGTGCCAGCAGCTTATTCGACTTCCCACAAGAGACCCAGTACTTC
V: TRBV19; D: TRBD1; size: -; J: TRBJ2-7; CDR3: CASSIGTEYYEQYF; DNA: TGTGCCAGTAGTATTGGGACAGAGTACTACGAGCAGTACTTC
V: TRBV7-2; D: -; size: -; J: TRBJ2-3; CDR3: CASSLGHTADTQYF; DNA: TGTGCCAGCAGCTTAGGGCATACAGCGGATACGCAGTATTTT
V: TRBV6-6; D: -; size: -; J: TRBJ2-7; CDR3: CASRGTLGGYEQYF; DNA: TGTGCCAGCAGGGGGACTCTTGGCGGCTACGAGCAGTACTTC
V: TRBV6-1; D: -; size: -; J: TRBJ2-5; CDR3: CASRVQGWETQYF; DNA: TGTGCCAGCAGAGTCCAGGGTTGGGAGACCCAGTACTTC
V: TRBV5-1; D: -; size: -; J: TRBJ1-2; CDR3: CASSLHQANYGYTF; DNA: TGCGCCAGCAGCTTACACCAGGCGAACTATGGCTACACCTTC
V: TRBV10-3; D: -; size: -; J: TRBJ2-3; CDR3: CAISDGNTQYF; DNA: TGTGCCATCAGTGACGGGAATACGCAGTATTTT
V: TRBV28; D: -; size: -; J: TRBJ1-1; CDR3: CASSSGGLATEAFF; DNA: TGTGCCAGCAGTTCTGGGGGTTTGGCCACTGAAGCTTTCTTT
V: TRBV6-6; D: -; size: few; J: TRBJ2-7; CDR3: CASSQRTVPYYEQYF; DNA: TGTGCCAGCAGTCAAAGGACAGTCCCCTACTACGAGCAGTACTTC
V: TRBV7-2; D: TRBD1; size: once; J: TRBJ1-5; CDR3: CASSQADRGGQPQHF; DNA: TGTGCCAGCAGCCAAGCTGACAGGGGAGGTCAGCCCCAGCATTTT
V: TRBV4-1; D: TRBD1; size: large; J: TRBJ1-1; CDR3: CASSQSDRVGTEAFF; DNA: TGCGCCAGCAGCCAGTCGGACAGGGTTGGCACTGAAGCTTTCTTT
V: TRBV29-1; D: -; size: medium-sized; J: TRBJ2-3; CDR3: CSGGRGTDTQYF; DNA: TGCAGCGGGGGACGGGGCACAGATACGCAGTATTTT